These T cell receptor beta chains were read from a single sample in a study of T cells in Graves' hyperthyroidism and ophthalmopathy. TCRdb re-derived calls from the multiplex PCR reads in MiXCR, one entry per CDR3 protein. The sample lists 350,000 to 400,000 distinct CDR3 sequences; under 15% were seen once. Material: blood. These receptors originate from a woman in her thirties with Graves' hyperthyroidism. CDR3s include the opening cysteine and the closing phenylalanine or tryptophan. The D gene is left open where the match is weak. Clone size is not always given. Where it is, it says once, few, many or a class for expanded clones.

size | J | D | V | CDR3 | DNA
many | TRBJ2-1 | TRBD1 | TRBV12-5 | CASTQGEYNEQFF | TGTGCTTCTACACAGGGGGAATACAATGAGCAGTTCTTC
many | TRBJ1-6 | . | TRBV18 | CASSPPGELISPLHF | TGTGCCAGCTCACCACCGGGGGAGCTTATCTCACCCCTCCACTTT
many | TRBJ2-7 | . | TRBV9 | CASSQNLDSFEQYF | TGTGCCAGCAGCCAAAACCTGGACAGCTTCGAGCAGTACTTC
many | TRBJ2-2 | TRBD2 | TRBV7-9 | CASSSIAGGTGELFF | TGTGCCAGCAGCTCCATAGCGGGAGGTACCGGGGAGCTGTTTTTT
. | TRBJ2-1 | TRBD1 | TRBV15 | CATSREQTGYNEQFF | TGTGCCACCAGCAGAGAGCAGACAGGGTATAATGAGCAGTTCTTC
many | TRBJ1-6 | . | TRBV27 | CASSISRGKSVSAPLHF | TGTGCCAGCTCTATATCAAGGGGCAAGTCCGTCTCCGCGCCCCTCCACTTT
many | TRBJ2-5 | . | TRBV2 | CASSEQGQETQYF | TGTGCCAGCAGTGAACAGGGGCAAGAGACCCAGTACTTC
. | TRBJ2-7 | . | TRBV20-1 | CSARNRLSSYEQYF | TGCAGTGCTAGAAACAGACTTAGCTCCTACGAGCAGTACTTC
many | TRBJ1-1 | . | TRBV30 | CAWSRMNTEAFF | TGTGCCTGGAGTAGGATGAACACTGAAGCTTTCTTT
. | TRBJ1-1 | TRBD1 | TRBV4-1 | CASSRGTGAARNTEAFF | TGCGCCAGCAGCCGAGGGACAGGGGCCGCCCGGAACACTGAAGCTTTCTTT
many | TRBJ1-1 | TRBD1 | TRBV27 | CASILDRGSNTEAFF | TGTGCCAGCATCTTGGACAGGGGGTCGAACACTGAAGCTTTCTTT
many | TRBJ2-5 | . | TRBV28 | CASSFRGQGSWETQYF | TGTGCCAGCAGTTTTCGGGGCCAGGGTAGTTGGGAGACCCAGTACTTC
. | TRBJ2-3 | TRBD2 | TRBV7-2 | CTSSTQAGGPRADTQYF | TGTACCAGCAGCACCCAGGCGGGAGGGCCTAGGGCAGATACGCAGTATTTT
many | TRBJ2-7 | TRBD2 | TRBV3-1 | CASSQAGLDPYEQYF | TGTGCCAGCAGCCAAGCCGGACTAGACCCCTACGAGCAGTACTTC
many | TRBJ2-4 | TRBD2 | TRBV27 | CASSPSGLAGVGAKNIQYF | TGTGCCAGCAGTCCCTCGGGACTAGCGGGAGTGGGTGCCAAAAACATTCAGTACTTC
few | TRBJ2-1 | TRBD2 | TRBV9 | CASSATSGRGYNEQFF | TGTGCCAGCAGCGCGACTAGCGGGAGAGGGTACAATGAGCAGTTCTTC
few | TRBJ1-4 | . | TRBV7-9 | CASSLEESRDEKLFF | TGTGCCAGCAGCTTAGAAGAATCTCGGGATGAAAAACTGTTTTTT
once | TRBJ1-1 | . | TRBV29-1 | CSVEGRAEAFF | TGCAGCGTTGAGGGACGGGCTGAAGCTTTCTTT
many | TRBJ1-1 | . | TRBV27 | CASRGWGVNTEAFF | TGTGCCAGCCGGGGGTGGGGGGTGAACACTGAAGCTTTCTTT
many | TRBJ2-7 | TRBD1 | TRBV3-1 | CASSQGTGPSYEQYF | TGTGCCAGCAGCCAAGGGACAGGGCCCTCCTACGAGCAGTACTTC
many | TRBJ2-7 | TRBD2 | TRBV20-1 | CSARGLADYEQYF | TGCAGTGCTAGAGGACTAGCGGATTACGAGCAGTACTTC
few | TRBJ2-7 | TRBD2 | TRBV10-3 | CAIRGAGGGDEQYF | TGTGCCATCAGGGGAGCGGGAGGGGGCGACGAGCAGTACTTC
. | TRBJ1-1 | TRBD1 | TRBV24-1 | CATSPSGGTTEAFF | TGTGCCACCAGTCCATCAGGGGGGACAACTGAAGCTTTCTTT
many | TRBJ2-7 | TRBD2 | TRBV27 | CAAGTSGNYEQYF | TGTGCCGCTGGGACTAGCGGGAACTACGAGCAGTACTTC
. | TRBJ2-4 | TRBD2 | TRBV27 | CASSTSGRWIQYF | TGTGCCAGCAGCACTAGCGGGAGATGGATTCAGTACTTC
many | TRBJ1-5 | . | TRBV5-4 | CASSLQGINQPQHF | TGTGCCAGCAGCTTGCAAGGAATCAATCAGCCCCAGCATTTT
many | TRBJ2-7 | TRBD1 | TRBV5-1 | CASSLRRQGPTRQYF | TGCGCCAGCAGCTTGCGACGACAGGGTCCTACGAGGCAGTACTTC
. | TRBJ2-7 | TRBD2 | TRBV19 | CASTGTNSYEQYF | TGTGCCAGCACCGGGACTAACTCCTACGAGCAGTACTTC
many | TRBJ2-4 | TRBD1 | TRBV28 | CASFAPGQGNIQYF | TGTGCCAGCTTTGCGCCGGGACAGGGGAACATTCAGTACTTC
. | TRBJ1-1 | . | TRBV2 | CASSDVGRGDTEAFF | TGTGCCAGCAGCGATGTGGGGAGGGGGGACACTGAAGCTTTCTTT
many | TRBJ2-5 | . | TRBV6-1 | CASSEATGYIQETQYF | TGTGCCAGCAGTGAAGCCACAGGATATATCCAAGAGACCCAGTACTTC
many | TRBJ2-3 | . | TRBV20-1 | CSARDGRGTDTQYF | TGCAGTGCTAGAGATGGAAGGGGCACAGATACGCAGTATTTT
. | TRBJ2-7 | . | TRBV25-1 | CASPHRDKICYEQYF | TGTGCCAGCCCCCACCGGGACAAGATTTGTTACGAGCAGTACTTC
many | TRBJ1-1 | TRBD1 | TRBV5-1 | CASSLAVSGGSEAFF | TGCGCCAGCAGCTTGGCCGTCTCAGGGGGGAGTGAAGCTTTCTTT
many | TRBJ2-7 | . | TRBV28 | CASTSPYEQYF | TGTGCCAGCACCTCGCCCTACGAGCAGTACTTC
few | TRBJ2-1 | TRBD2 | TRBV7-6 | CASSLGGGRLNEQFF | TGTGCCAGCAGCTTAGGCGGGGGTAGGCTAAATGAGCAGTTCTTC
. | TRBJ1-1 | . | TRBV12-5 | CASGLVGGREAFF | TGTGCTAGTGGTTTGGTGGGCGGGAGGGAAGCTTTCTTT
. | TRBJ2-1 | . | TRBV19 | CASSMKTYGGNEQFF | TGTGCCAGTAGTATGAAGACTTATGGAGGCAATGAGCAGTTCTTC
few | TRBJ2-1 | TRBD2 | TRBV7-9 | CASSLVSGGRADDEQFF | TGTGCCAGCAGCTTAGTTTCGGGCGGGAGGGCCGACGATGAGCAGTTCTTC
few | TRBJ2-7 | TRBD2 | TRBV28 | CASSSTGTSGSYEQYF | TGTGCCAGCAGTTCGACCGGGACTAGCGGTTCCTACGAGCAGTACTTC
. | TRBJ2-7 | TRBD1 | TRBV11-2 | CASSLVRGPTGELTYEQYF | TGTGCCAGCAGCTTAGTTCGGGGACCGACAGGGGAATTGACCTACGAGCAGTACTTC
many | TRBJ2-5 | TRBD2 | TRBV27 | CASSLFGTSGNQETQYF | TGTGCCAGCAGTTTATTTGGGACTAGCGGGAATCAAGAGACCCAGTACTTC
many | TRBJ2-7 | TRBD2 | TRBV24-1 | CATNGFPGGPRWEQYF | TGTGCCACCAACGGTTTTCCGGGAGGACCGAGGTGGGAGCAGTACTTC
few | TRBJ2-1 | . | TRBV19 | CASSRLDNNEQFF | TGTGCCAGTAGTCGACTGGATAACAATGAGCAGTTCTTC
. | TRBJ2-6 | . | TRBV2 | CASSEARISGANVLTF | TGTGCCAGCAGTGAGGCTAGGATCTCTGGGGCCAACGTCCTGACTTTC